Listed below are T cell receptor beta chains from one sample, sequenced in a study of blood T cell repertoires in COVID-19. Produced via immunoSEQ multiplex PCR; TCRdb's table is partial and in-frame only. The sample has around 200,000 clones, approximately 88% seen once; the top ten hold around 7%. The sequenced sample consisted of peripheral blood. These receptors originate from a man between 35 and 55 years old with acute or convalescent COVID-19. Each CDR3 is given without its conserved first and last residue.

ASSPAGTGSKEQY	TRBV5-1	TRBJ2-7
ASSQDPLGHFYEQY	TRBV4-1	TRBJ2-7
ASSQEGGDHDEQF	TRBV4-3	TRBJ2-1
ASSFPIHTGTYTGELF	TRBV28	TRBJ2-2
ASSSLDTQY	TRBV19	TRBJ2-3
ASSFLRQANYGYT	TRBV27	TRBJ1-2
ASSLAFAGGTTDTQY	TRBV5-1	TRBJ2-3
ASSFRQGLGNTEAF	TRBV5-6	TRBJ1-1
ASSQTGEVYGYT	TRBV7-9	TRBJ1-2
ASSPMAGSTGELF	TRBV4-2	TRBJ2-2
ASTWAGRGYNEQF	TRBV27	TRBJ2-1
ASSQTSGGSGELF	TRBV5-5	TRBJ2-2
ASSQDIGGGFGYT	TRBV4-1	TRBJ1-2
ASSTLGTSGAYEQY	TRBV27	TRBJ2-7
ASSSGTGGYNEQF	TRBV27	TRBJ2-1
ASSPLLGGNTQY	TRBV7-9	TRBJ2-3
ASSWGPQGAGAGELF	TRBV5-4	TRBJ2-2
ASKGQAFMNTEAF	TRBV6-5	TRBJ1-1
ASRDGPTGSEAF	TRBV5-1	TRBJ1-1
ASSLRGEDQPQH	TRBV6-2/TRBV6-3	TRBJ1-5
ASSLAGRAEAF	TRBV5-8	TRBJ1-1
ASSLAPRGLDPNIQY	TRBV7-2	TRBJ2-4
ASSLEPGGWGDGYT	TRBV28	TRBJ1-2
ASSLFTGETQY	TRBV27	TRBJ2-5
ASSPWTGGAIHYGYT	TRBV5-5	TRBJ1-2
ASSPGYEQY	TRBV3-1/TRBV3-2	TRBJ2-7
ASSAGGLGTEAF	TRBV9	TRBJ1-1
ASSKGIYLSGGLIGETQY	TRBV21-1	TRBJ2-5
ASTPGQGVIGYT	TRBV27	TRBJ1-2
ASSFEGDETQY	TRBV5-1	TRBJ2-5
ASSGTGATEAF	TRBV7-9	TRBJ1-1
SAKIEGEQY	TRBV20-1	TRBJ2-7
ASRRQGKNEAF	TRBV6-5	TRBJ1-1
ASSQGQDNSPLH	TRBV6-5	TRBJ1-6
ASSLVLAGGKNIQY	TRBV27	TRBJ2-4
ASSSTRDRGYSPLH	TRBV7-9	TRBJ1-6
ASSFGSGADEQY	TRBV7-9	TRBJ2-7
ATSRDPGTTEAF	TRBV15	TRBJ1-1
ASREGRDTEAF	TRBV6-5	TRBJ1-1
ASSLTAGTSYEQY	TRBV7-3	TRBJ2-7
ASSLTGGAGTEAF	TRBV7-2	TRBJ1-1
ASSPDSGEKLF	TRBV5-1	TRBJ1-4
ASSFDRATDTQY	TRBV7-2	TRBJ2-3
ASSLAQAHEQY	TRBV7-2	TRBJ2-7
ASSQEVPSGWNYGYT	TRBV4-3	TRBJ1-2
ASSKMTGGQETQY	TRBV5-1	TRBJ2-5
ASSSLQGIGYT	TRBV7-8	TRBJ1-2
ASSAYFRGGSVSNQPQH	TRBV2	TRBJ1-5